Listed below are T cell receptor beta chains from one sample, sequenced in a study of blood T cell repertoires in COVID-19. Produced via immunoSEQ multiplex PCR; TCRdb's table is partial and in-frame only. This sample carries about 320,000 clones, around 80% of them seen once, and the ten largest clones take about 1.2%. The sequenced sample consisted of peripheral blood. These receptors came from a woman in her forties or fifties with acute or convalescent COVID-19. The CDR3 runs from the conserved cysteine through the conserved F or W. The order of the fields is D gene, clone size, V gene, J gene, CDR3 DNA, CDR3 protein. D genes are given only for firm matches. Size is omitted from some rows. Given values are once, few, many or a class for expanded clones.

>TRBD1|-|TRBV5-4|TRBJ2-1
TGTGCCAGCAGCCTAATGGGACAGAGGTACAATGAGCAGTTCTTC
CASSLMGQRYNEQFF
>-|-|TRBV28|TRBJ1-5
TGTGCCAGCGCGCCCGAGGGGGCCCAGCATTTT
CASAPEGAQHF
>-|-|TRBV5-4|TRBJ1-6
TGTGCCAGGACGGAGAATAATTCACCCCTCCACTTT
CARTENNSPLHF
>TRBD1|-|TRBV30|TRBJ1-6
TGTGCCTGGAGGGGGGACAGGAAAGGTTCCCCCCTCCACTTT
CAWRGDRKGSPLHF
>TRBD1|-|TRBV3-1/TRBV3-2|TRBJ2-1
TGTGCCAGCAGCCAAGGACAGGGGGAAGACAATGAGCAGTTCTTC
CASSQGQGEDNEQFF
>-|-|TRBV7-2|TRBJ1-4
TGTGCCAGCAGCGAGGGAGCGGGTGAAAAACTGTTTTTT
CASSEGAGEKLFF
>TRBD2|once|TRBV10-3|TRBJ2-3
TGTGCCATCAGTGGAGGCGGACTAGCGGACTCCACAGATACGCAGTATTTT
CAISGGGLADSTDTQYF
>-|-|TRBV18|TRBJ1-1
TGTGCCAGCTCACTTCAACAGGGAGACGGCACTGAAGCTTTCTTT
CASSLQQGDGTEAFF
>-|-|TRBV5-1|TRBJ1-1
TGCGCCAGCAGCTTGGGTCCAGGGATGAACACTGAAGCTTTCTTT
CASSLGPGMNTEAFF
>-|-|TRBV19|TRBJ1-5
TGTGCCAGTCACCAACCGCGGCAGGGGCTCGATCAGCCCCAGCATTTT
CASHQPRQGLDQPQHF
>TRBD1|-|TRBV4-2|TRBJ2-7
TGTGCCAGCAGGGGGACAGGGGGAGTCGAGCAGTACTTC
CASRGTGGVEQYF
>-|-|TRBV30|TRBJ1-6
TGTGCCTGGAGTCGGGACTATAATTCACCCCTCCACTTT
CAWSRDYNSPLHF
>-|few|TRBV3-1/TRBV3-2|TRBJ2-2
TGTGCCAGCAGCCAAGATCCAGCGGGGAACACCGGGGAGCTGTTTTTT
CASSQDPAGNTGELFF
>-|-|TRBV27|TRBJ1-2
TGTGCCAGCAGTTTAGTCGGGGGGGCCACGGTTAACTATGGCTACACCTTC
CASSLVGGATVNYGYTF
>TRBD1|-|TRBV6-1|TRBJ1-1
TGTGCCAGCAGTGAACAGGGGGATAACACTGAAGCTTTCTTT
CASSEQGDNTEAFF
>-|few|TRBV5-6|TRBJ1-2
TGTGCCAGCAGCTTTGGAGAGTTGTACGGCTACACCTTC
CASSFGELYGYTF
>-|-|TRBV7-9|TRBJ2-5
TGTGCCAGCAGCTCCCGCACTCTTCAAGAGACCCAGTACTTC
CASSSRTLQETQYF
>-|-|TRBV9|TRBJ1-5
TGTGCCAGCAGCGTAGGTCAGGGCAATCAGCCCCAGCATTTT
CASSVGQGNQPQHF
>-|few|TRBV6-5|TRBJ1-2
TGTGCCAGCAGTTACGGGCTAGAAACAGGAGGCTACACCTTC
CASSYGLETGGYTF
>-|-|TRBV12-5|TRBJ2-3
TGTGCTAGTGGTTCGCCGAGCCCAGATACGCAGTATTTT
CASGSPSPDTQYF
>TRBD2|once|TRBV3-1/TRBV3-2|TRBJ2-2
TGTGCCAGCAGCCGGAAATGGGCGGGAGGAAACACCGGGGAGCTGTTTTTT
CASSRKWAGGNTGELFF
>-|-|TRBV5-5|TRBJ2-1
TGTGCCAGCAGCTTCGGGACATACAATGAGCAGTTCTTC
CASSFGTYNEQFF
>TRBD1|once|TRBV3-1/TRBV3-2|TRBJ1-2
TGTGCCAGCAGGGGACAGGGGGCTGGCTATGGCTACACCTTC
CASRGQGAGYGYTF
>-|-|TRBV6-5|TRBJ2-1
TGTGCCAGCAGTCCCCTGGAGGAGAGTGAGCAGTTCTTC
CASSPLEESEQFF
>-|-|TRBV5-4|TRBJ2-3
TGTGCCAGCAGCTTGGACTCCCACGGGGCAGATACGCAGTATTTT
CASSLDSHGADTQYF